Each of the 30 T cell receptor beta chains below was sequenced from the same sample in a study of identical twins. TCRdb fed the 5' RACE reads into MiXCR, producing one record per CDR3 protein. The sample carries more than 600,000 distinct CDR3 sequences, over 15% recorded once. This sample also belongs to another study, concerning T cells expressing NK-cell markers.

The sample taken for sequencing was PBMCs. These receptors came from a woman aged 18-29 years in good health.

In this sample, this clonotype turned up a few times. In DNA form, the CDR3 reads TGCAGTGCCATCCCTGAGGGAGCCTACGAGCAGTACTTC. This encodes CSAIPEGAYEQYF. The chain carries TRBV20-1 and TRBJ2-7; TRBD2 is a possible D gene (5 bases). The CDR3 covers 13 residues. Between the trimmed V and J ends, which lost 6 bases and 2 bases, there was a span of 14 bases. Per germline, CDR1 DFQATT and CDR2 SNEGSKA (reference sequence).

This clonotype was counted at least ten times. The chain recombines TRBV5-6 with TRBJ1-1; possible D gene TRBD1, 5 bases. The V gene's germline CDR1 is SGHDT and CDR2 YYEEEE. CDR3 length equals 14 residues. Trimming left V 4 bases short and J 6 bases short, with 16 bases between. The DNA for the CDR3 is TGTGCCAGCAGCCGAAGGGGAGTAGTTGCTGAAGCTTTCTTT. Translated, it gives CASSRRGVVAEAFF.

The V gene is TRBV20-1, the J gene TRBJ2-1, with a possible D match to TRBD2 (6 bases). With 0 bases removed from V and 9 bases from J, the gap between germline ends came to 9 bases. Germline V gene data show CDR1 as DFQATT and CDR2 as SNEGSKA (reference sequence). The CDR3 covers 12 residues. The DNA of the CDR3 is TGCAGTGCTAGAGATCCGGGGGTTGAGCAGTTCTTC. Its translation: CSARDPGVEQFF.

This clonotype turned up a few times. This rearrangement joins TRBV5-1 to TRBJ2-1, with TRBD2 as a possible D gene (8 bases). Per the germline V gene, CDR1 is SGHRS and CDR2 is YFSETQ. This CDR3 is 18 amino acids long. The V end lost 1 base, the J end lost 8 bases, and 25 bases lay between the germline ends. CDR3 sequence: CASSLIMTAGLGQDEQFF. The CDR3 region has the DNA TGCGCCAGCAGCTTGATTATGACGGCGGGACTAGGACAGGATGAGCAGTTCTTC.

A single count supports this clonotype. The V gene is TRBV3-1, the J gene TRBJ1-5; D not resolved. This CDR3 is 14 amino acids long. The V end was cut by 2 bases, the J end by 5 bases, with 10 bases between. Germline CDR1 reads LGHDT; CDR2 reads YNNKEL (reference sequence). The CDR3 protein is CASSQFQADQPQHF. In DNA form, the CDR3 reads TGTGCCAGCAGCCAATTCCAGGCCGATCAGCCCCAGCATTTT.

In its sample, this clonotype was seen a few times. The CDR3 nucleotides are TGTGCCAGCAGTTTCCGAGCGACGACAGGTTACGAGCAGTACTTC. It codes for CASSFRATTGYEQYF. V and J are TRBV12-3 or TRBV12-4 and TRBJ2-7; D might be TRBD1 (6 bases). Deletions cut 3 bases from V and 4 bases from J, with 16 bases between. The CDR3 runs to 15 residues.

This clonotype was picked up a small number of times. The V call is TRBV2, the J call TRBJ2-2; TRBD2 agrees at 14 bases. The V gene's germline CDR1 is SNHLY and CDR2 FYNNEI. V dropped 6 bases and J dropped 0; count of bases not matched to a gene: 6. The CDR3 is 18 residues long. The CDR3 spells CASRWTSGGLANTGELFF. In DNA form, the CDR3 reads TGTGCCAGCAGATGGACTAGCGGGGGGTTAGCGAACACCGGGGAGCTGTTTTTT.

V usage is TRBV12-3 or TRBV12-4 and J usage is TRBJ1-5; 7 bases match TRBD1. V trimming: 2 bases; J trimming: 9 bases; junction bases outside the gene matches: 10. CDR3 length equals 15 residues. DNA of the CDR3: TGTGCCAGCAGTTTACAGGGGGGCAACTTGGGGCCCCAGCATTTT. Protein: CASSLQGGNLGPQHF.

This clonotype was counted a few times. The chain uses TRBV10-3 and TRBJ2-7; 8 bases match TRBD1. The V gene end was trimmed by 0 bases and the J gene end by 6 bases; junction bases not matched to a gene: 7. CDR3 length equals 15 residues. Per germline, CDR1 ENHRY and CDR2 SYGVKD. This CDR3 is CAISESGDRGGEQYF. CDR3 bases: TGTGCCATCAGTGAGTCCGGAGACAGGGGAGGCGAGCAGTACTTC.

This clonotype was recorded many times. This chain links TRBV12-3 or TRBV12-4 with TRBJ2-5; the D call may be TRBD1 or TRBD2 (7 bases each). The CDR3 has 16 amino acids. V was shortened by 3 bases and J by 2 bases, with 16 bases between the two germline ends. The DNA for the CDR3 is TGTGCCAGCAGTTTTCAACAGGGGAGGGGGCAAGAGACCCAGTACTTC. It yields the protein CASSFQQGRGQETQYF.

V usage is TRBV7-8 and J usage is TRBJ2-1, with D possibly being TRBD1 or TRBD2 (5 bases each). This CDR3 comprises 14 residues. Germline loops: CDR1 SGHVS, CDR2 FQNEAQ. The V end was cut by 3 bases, the J end by 8 bases, with 14 bases between. The DNA of the CDR3 is TGTGCCAGCAGCTTTGTTCCGGGACGGGATGAGCAGTTCTTC. Protein: CASSFVPGRDEQFF.

V and J are TRBV7-9 and TRBJ1-2, with D uncertain. The CDR3 loop spans 13 amino acids. Germline loops: CDR1 SEHNR, CDR2 FQNEAQ (reference sequence). V lost 4 bases to trimming and J lost 4 bases, with 10 bases between them. The CDR3 DNA reads as TGTGCCAGCAGCTCCCGACGGGGCTATGGCTACACCTTC. Its protein product is CASSSRRGYGYTF.

Only a few counts were recorded for this clonotype. The chain combines TRBV6-2 or TRBV6-3 with TRBJ2-1; D is undetermined. Between the trimmed V and J ends, which lost 8 bases and 0 bases, there was a span of 11 bases. Germline CDR1 is MNHEY and CDR2 is SVGEGT. The CDR3 loop spans 14 amino acids. The CDR3 DNA reads TGTGCCAGCTTGACTCCTAGCTCCTACAATGAGCAGTTCTTC. Amino acid sequence: CASLTPSSYNEQFF.

This chain links TRBV7-9 with TRBJ1-1, with a weak D call TRBD1 (6 bases). Trimming cost V 4 bases and J 1 base, with 10 bases left between them. Per germline, CDR1 SEHNR and CDR2 FQNEAQ (reference sequence). The CDR3 runs to 14 residues. The DNA for the CDR3 is TGTGCCAGCAGCTACAGGGAACGGAACACTGAAGCTTTCTTT. This translates into CASSYRERNTEAFF.

The gene calls are TRBV6-2 or TRBV6-3 and TRBJ2-2, with D hard to call. CDR3 size: 14 residues. Germline lookup yields CDR1 MNHEY and CDR2 SVGEGT. Trimming left V 7 bases short and J 7 bases short, with 16 bases between. Written as DNA, the CDR3 is TGTGCCAGCACCGCCGTCGCGCGTGGCGGGGAGCTGTTTTTT. This gives the protein CASTAVARGGELFF.

This chain uses TRBV11-3 with TRBJ2-7; the D is unclear. Per the germline V gene, CDR1 is SGHNT and CDR2 is YENEEA. This CDR3 comprises 13 residues. The germline V and J ends were trimmed by 0 bases and 6 bases, with 9 bases remaining between them. The CDR3 is CASSLDPELEQYF. For the CDR3, the DNA is TGTGCCAGCAGCTTAGATCCGGAGCTCGAGCAGTACTTC.

Ten or more counts support this clonotype. As DNA, the CDR3 is TGCGCCAGCGGCAGGGAGCCGGGCACTGAAGCTTTCTTT. It encodes CASGREPGTEAFF. V is TRBV5-1 and J is TRBJ1-1, with D maybe TRBD1 (5 bases). Germline V gene lookup returns CDR1 SGHRS and CDR2 YFSETQ. The length of the CDR3 is 13 residues. Trimming took 7 bases from V and 4 from J, leaving 14 bases between them.

In this sample, this clonotype turned up a few times. V and J are TRBV9 and TRBJ2-3; the D is unclear. CDR1 is SGDLS, CDR2 YYNGEE, per germline. This CDR3 is 14 amino acids long. V was pared by 0 bases and J by 4 bases, with 9 bases between. The CDR3 sequence is CASSVEGQADTQYF. The CDR3, as DNA: TGTGCCAGCAGCGTAGAAGGCCAGGCAGATACGCAGTATTTT. Complete variable domain (other parts from reference TRBV9 and TRBJ2-3): DSGVTQTPKHLITATGQRVTLRCSPRSGDLSVYWYQQSLDQGLQFLIQYYNGEERAKGNILERFSAQQFPDLHSELNLSSLELGDSALYFCASSVEGQADTQYFGPGTRLTVL.

In its sample, this clonotype was seen a few times. This chain connects TRBV7-6 to TRBJ1-1, with a possible D match to TRBD1 (5 bases). Trimming left V 3 bases short and J 2 bases short, with 13 bases between. The CDR3 contains 15 residues. Germline CDR1 is SGHVS and CDR2 is FNYEAQ. The CDR3 here is CASSFIGGGNTEAFF. In DNA, the CDR3 is TGTGCCAGCAGCTTTATCGGGGGAGGAAACACTGAAGCTTTCTTT.

This clonotype came up a few times. This sequence joins TRBV19 and TRBJ1-2; D might be TRBD1 (6 bases). CDR3 length equals 13 residues. Germline CDR1 and CDR2: LNHDA and SQIVND (reference sequence). With 2 bases removed from V and 4 bases from J, the gap between germline ends came to 8 bases. The CDR3 coding sequence is TGTGCCAGTAGTATAACAGGGTCCTATGGCTACACCTTC. Translating gives CASSITGSYGYTF.

The chain combines TRBV20-1 with TRBJ2-5, with D perhaps matching TRBD1 (5 bases). The V end lost 3 bases, the J end lost 3 bases, and 8 bases lay between the germline ends. Germline CDR1 and CDR2: DFQATT and SNEGSKA (reference sequence). There are 12 residues in the CDR3. Here the CDR3 DNA reads TGCAGTGCTAGTATCAGGGAAGAGACCCAGTACTTC. It is translated as CSASIREETQYF.

This clonotype was seen only a few times. The V and J genes are TRBV9 and TRBJ2-1; D not resolved. The V gene's germline CDR1 is SGDLS and CDR2 YYNGEE. The V and J ends lost 0 bases and 0 bases respectively, with 7 bases between them. This CDR3 has 15 residues. The CDR3: CASSVAQSSYNEQFF. CDR3 DNA sequence: TGTGCCAGCAGCGTAGCTCAAAGCTCCTACAATGAGCAGTTCTTC. Variable domain in full (rest from reference TRBV9 and TRBJ2-1): DSGVTQTPKHLITATGQRVTLRCSPRSGDLSVYWYQQSLDQGLQFLIQYYNGEERAKGNILERFSAQQFPDLHSELNLSSLELGDSALYFCASSVAQSSYNEQFFGPGTRLTVL.

The CDR3: CASSDPFGEQFF. CDR3 bases: TGTGCCAGCAGTGACCCGTTTGGTGAGCAGTTCTTC. This chain connects TRBV6-2 or TRBV6-3 to TRBJ2-1; D unclear. V dropped 5 bases and J dropped 9 bases, with 11 bases sitting between them. The CDR3 totals 12 residues. Germline V gives CDR1 MNHEY, CDR2 SVGEGT.

The chain joins TRBV7-8 to TRBJ2-5; D is possibly TRBD1 (6 bases). The length of the CDR3 is 15 residues. The germline gives CDR1 SGHVS, CDR2 FQNEAQ. Deletions cut 2 bases from V and 5 bases from J, with 15 bases between. Written as DNA, the CDR3 is TGTGCCAGCAGCTTATCGGGACACGATGGGGAGACCCAGTACTTC. It yields the protein CASSLSGHDGETQYF.

Note on this clonotype: Mismatch with germline at one junction end may stem from a read error. The chain uses TRBV7-9 and TRBJ2-7, with D perhaps TRBD1 (5 bases). CDR1 is SEHNR, CDR2 FQNEAQ, per germline (reference sequence). The CDR3 is 15 residues long. The CDR3 spells CTSSTSKGSLYEQYF. The CDR3 DNA sequence: TGTACCAGCAGCACCTCTAAGGGGTCCCTATACGAGCAGTACTTC.

This clonotype appeared a few times. The chain has TRBV18 and TRBJ1-4; 8 nucleotides align to TRBD1. The CDR3 sequence is 15 residues long. The germline V gene encodes CDR1 KGHSH and CDR2 LQKENI. The V gene end was trimmed by 3 bases and the J gene end by 7 bases; junction bases not matched to a gene: 7. The CDR3: CASSPQGAGSEKLFF. The CDR3 bases are TGTGCCAGCTCACCTCAGGGGGCTGGGAGTGAAAAACTGTTTTTT.

This clonotype appeared a few times. Compared with germline, one end of the junction differs, possibly owing to a read error. This chain links TRBV7-7 with TRBJ1-4, with D possibly matching TRBD1 (5 bases). This CDR3 comprises 16 residues. Looked up from germline, CDR1 is SSHAT and CDR2 is FNYEAQ (reference sequence). Written as DNA, the CDR3 is TGTGCTAGCAGCTTCGACAGATTAGGAACCCGCGAAAAACTGTTTTTT. This sequence encodes CASSFDRLGTREKLFF.

CDR3 coding DNA: TGTGCCAGCATAGTTTTTTCAGTGTCAGATACGCAGTATTTT. It specifies CASIVFSVSDTQYF. V is TRBV6-1 and J is TRBJ2-3; no definite D call. Trimming stripped 7 bases from V and 4 bases from J, with 15 bases between. Germline V CDR1 and CDR2: MNHNS, SASEGT. This CDR3 has 14 amino acids.

This clonotype appeared a few times. The gene calls are TRBV15 and TRBJ2-3; TRBD1 matches at 7 bases. The CDR3 extends over 13 amino acids. Losses at the gene ends were 7 bases for V and 4 bases for J; bases not matched to a gene: 5. Germline V gene sequence: CDR1 LNHNV, CDR2 YYDKDF (reference sequence). In DNA form, the CDR3 reads TGTGCCACCACCCAGGGGGTTTCAGATACGCAGTATTTT. As protein: CATTQGVSDTQYF.

J is TRBJ2-3 and V is TRBV6-1, with D possibly being TRBD2 (5 bases). Trimming removed 6 bases from V and 2 bases from J, with 15 bases in between. Germline CDR1 and CDR2: MNHNS and SASEGT. This CDR3 has 15 residues. The CDR3 region is CASSLSARDTDTQYF. The CDR3 nucleotides read TGTGCCAGCAGCCTCTCTGCTCGGGACACAGATACGCAGTATTTT.